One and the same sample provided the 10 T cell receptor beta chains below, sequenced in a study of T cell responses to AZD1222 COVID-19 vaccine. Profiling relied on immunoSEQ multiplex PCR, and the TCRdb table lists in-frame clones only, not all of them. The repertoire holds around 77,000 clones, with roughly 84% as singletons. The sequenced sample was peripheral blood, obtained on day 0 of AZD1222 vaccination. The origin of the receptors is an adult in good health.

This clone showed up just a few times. This chain's CDR3 is CASSRTGFRGAVNEQFF. In DNA form, the CDR3 reads TGTGCCAGCAGTCGAACAGGGTTCCGGGGGGCCGTCAATGAGCAGTTCTTC. V usage is TRBV6-6 and J usage is TRBJ2-1, with a tentative D call TRBD2 (7 bases). From germline, CDR1 is MNHNY and CDR2 SVGAGI (reference sequence). Trimming left V 5 bases short and J 6 bases short, with 23 bases between. The CDR3 covers 17 residues.

The CDR3 region is CSVDVGGAYGYTF. The CDR3 nucleotides read TGCAGCGTTGACGTCGGCGGAGCCTATGGCTACACCTTC. This chain connects TRBV29-1 to TRBJ1-2; no definite D call. Germline loops: CDR1 SQVTM, CDR2 ANQGSEA. Trimming cost V 3 bases and J 4 bases, with 12 bases left between them. This CDR3 has 13 residues.

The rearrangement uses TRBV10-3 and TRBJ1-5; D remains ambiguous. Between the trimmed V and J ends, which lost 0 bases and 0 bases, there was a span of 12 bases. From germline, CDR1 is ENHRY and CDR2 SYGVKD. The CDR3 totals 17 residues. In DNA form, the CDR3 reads TGTGCCATCAGTGAGTCGAGCCCTGGGGATAGCAATCAGCCCCAGCATTTT. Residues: CAISESSPGDSNQPQHF.

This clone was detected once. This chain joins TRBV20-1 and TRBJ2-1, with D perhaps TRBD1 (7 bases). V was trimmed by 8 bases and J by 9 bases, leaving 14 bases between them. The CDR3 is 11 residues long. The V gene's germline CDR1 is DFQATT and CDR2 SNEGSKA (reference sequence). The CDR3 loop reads CSFPGGTEQFF. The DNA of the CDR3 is TGCAGTTTTCCAGGGGGGACTGAGCAGTTCTTC.

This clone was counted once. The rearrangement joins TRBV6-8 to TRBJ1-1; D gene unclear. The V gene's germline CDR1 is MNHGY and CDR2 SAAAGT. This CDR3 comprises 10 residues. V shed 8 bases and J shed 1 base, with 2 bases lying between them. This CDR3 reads CASRNTEAFF. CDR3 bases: TGTGCCAGCCGGAACACTGAAGCTTTCTTT.

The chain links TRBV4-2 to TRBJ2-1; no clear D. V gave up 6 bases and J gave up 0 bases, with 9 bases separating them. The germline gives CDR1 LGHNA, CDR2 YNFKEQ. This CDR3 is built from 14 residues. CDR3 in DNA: TGTGCCAGCAGTTTGGGTGGCTCCTACAATGAGCAGTTCTTC. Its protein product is CASSLGGSYNEQFF.

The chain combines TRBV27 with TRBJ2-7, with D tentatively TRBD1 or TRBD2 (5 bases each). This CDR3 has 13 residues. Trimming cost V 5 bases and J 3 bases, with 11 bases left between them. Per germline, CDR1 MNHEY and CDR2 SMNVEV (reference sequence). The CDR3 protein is CASSEGRDYEQYF. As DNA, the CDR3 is TGTGCCAGCAGTGAGGGACGGGACTACGAGCAGTACTTC.

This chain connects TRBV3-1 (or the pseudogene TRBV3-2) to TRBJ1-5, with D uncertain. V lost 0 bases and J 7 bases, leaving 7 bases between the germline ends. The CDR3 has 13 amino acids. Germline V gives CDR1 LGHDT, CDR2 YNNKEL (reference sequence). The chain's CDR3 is CASSQDLGQPQHF. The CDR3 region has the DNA TGTGCCAGCAGCCAAGATCTAGGGCAGCCCCAGCATTTT.

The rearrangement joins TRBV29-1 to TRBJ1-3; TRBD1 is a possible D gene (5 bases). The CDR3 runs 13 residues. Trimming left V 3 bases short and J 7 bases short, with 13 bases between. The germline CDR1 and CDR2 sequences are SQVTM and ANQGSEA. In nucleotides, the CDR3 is TGCAGCGTTGAGAGGTCCGGGGCTAACACCATATATTTT. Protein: CSVERSGANTIYF.

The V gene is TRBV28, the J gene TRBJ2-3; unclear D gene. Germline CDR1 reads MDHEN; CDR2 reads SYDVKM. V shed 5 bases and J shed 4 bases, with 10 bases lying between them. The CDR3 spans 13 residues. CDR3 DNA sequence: TGTGCCAGCAGTCCCGTAGGAGCAGATACGCAGTATTTT. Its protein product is CASSPVGADTQYF.